This TCR beta chain was identified in a study of PD-1 blockade in classical Hodgkin lymphoma. This CDR3 has 17 amino acids. The V and J ends lost 3 bases and 2 bases, in that order; junction bases with no gene match: 7. Germline loops: CDR1 MGHRA, CDR2 YSYEKL. All patients relapsed after autologous stem cell transplantation, and brentuximab vedotin exposure varied. Sequenced by immunoSEQ multiplex PCR; TCRdb stores in-frame clones only, minus some. The sample contains about 26,000 clones, around 64% of which appear only once. The chain couples TRBV4-1 to TRBJ2-2, with 9 nucleotides matching TRBD1. This specimen was peripheral blood mononuclear cells (PBMCs), taken before the second cycle of nivolumab. The TCR sequence derives from a human donor with classical Hodgkin lymphoma. The CDR3 loop reads CASSHRTGEINTGELFF. The CDR3 bases are TGCGCCAGCAGCCACAGGACAGGGGAAATAAACACCGGGGAGCTGTTTTTT.